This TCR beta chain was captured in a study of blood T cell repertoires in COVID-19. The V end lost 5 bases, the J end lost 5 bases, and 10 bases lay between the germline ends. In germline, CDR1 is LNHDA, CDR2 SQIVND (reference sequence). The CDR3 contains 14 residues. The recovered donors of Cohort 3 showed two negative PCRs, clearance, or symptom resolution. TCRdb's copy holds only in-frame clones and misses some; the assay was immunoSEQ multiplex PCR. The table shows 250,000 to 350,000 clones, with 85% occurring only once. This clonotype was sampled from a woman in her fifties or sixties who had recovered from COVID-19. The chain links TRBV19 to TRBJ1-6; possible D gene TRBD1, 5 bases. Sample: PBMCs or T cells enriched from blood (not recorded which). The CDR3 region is CASSGDSNNSPLHF. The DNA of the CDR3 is TGTGCCAGTAGTGGCGACAGCAATAATTCACCCCTCCACTTT. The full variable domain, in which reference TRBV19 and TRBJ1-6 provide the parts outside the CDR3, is DGGITQSPKYLFRKEGQNVTLSCEQNLNHDAMYWYRQDPGQGLRLIYYSQIVNDFQKGDIAEGYSVSREKKESFPLTVTSAQKNPTAFYLCASSGDSNNSPLHFGNGTRLTVT.